In its sample, the clone carrying this T cell receptor (beta chain) was seen many times. Disease duration under 2 months; hyperthyroidism patients were aged 18 to 65. The record originates from a study of T cells in Graves' hyperthyroidism and ophthalmopathy. Study-wide context: Peripheral blood was secured at the point of initial diagnosis, before any treatment.

V was clipped by 7 bases and J by 1 base; unmatched bases: 6. Germline CDR1 and CDR2: MNHNS and SASEGT. This CDR3 has 15 residues. It was RNA transcripts that yielded the amplified TCR beta CDR3 regions. First-round RT-PCR of the TCR CDR3 relied on the HTBI primer set. TCRdb used MiXCR to reprocess the multiplex PCR reads, holding one entry per CDR3 protein. The sample has about 520,000 distinct CDR3 sequences; roughly 20% are singletons. This chain links TRBV6-1 with TRBJ2-5; TRBD2 matches at 10 bases. What was sequenced was blood. This receptor was obtained from a man younger than 30 with Graves' hyperthyroidism. The CDR3 DNA sequence: TGTGCCAGCACCTGGGCTAGCGGGGGCCAAGAGACCCAGTACTTC. Translated: CASTWASGGQETQYF.